Listed here are 2 T cell receptor beta chains from one sample, sequenced in a study of T cell responses to AZD1222 COVID-19 vaccine. Profiling relied on immunoSEQ multiplex PCR, and the TCRdb table lists in-frame clones only, not all of them. The table includes about 260,000 clones, more than 80% detected once. Sequences were derived from peripheral blood, sampled on day 0 of AZD1222 vaccination. The receptors stem from an adult in good health.

The genes are TRBV18 and TRBJ2-3; TRBD2 agrees at 7 bases. J gave up 0 bases and V 8 bases, and 8 bases lay outside the gene matches. CDR1 and CDR2 (germline): KGHSH, LQKENI. This CDR3 region has 15 residues. CDR3 sequence (DNA): TGTGCCAGCCGGCGGGGTAGCGGGAGCACAGATACGCAGTATTTT. The encoded protein is CASRRGSGSTDTQYF.

CDR3 DNA: TGTGCCAGCAGCTCTGGACTAGCGGGAGTAGGTACGCAGTATTTT. This gives the protein CASSSGLAGVGTQYF. The genes are TRBV11-2 and TRBJ2-3, with TRBD2 matching over 13 bases. This CDR3 comprises 15 residues. V trimming: 4 bases; J trimming: 8 bases; junction bases outside the gene matches: 6. In germline, CDR1 is SGHAT, CDR2 FQNNGV.